The 2 T cell receptor beta chains below all came from one sample that was sequenced in a study of early T cells in non-severe SARS-CoV-2 infection. MiXCR, run by TCRdb on the 5' RACE reads, gives a single entry per CDR3 protein. Of around 60,000 distinct CDR3 sequences detected, 18% appear once; the ten largest clones hold about 8.4%. The starting material was whole blood, obtained at baseline. All receptors come from an adult who was a healthcare worker with PCR-confirmed SARS-CoV-2 infection or an uninfected control (not recorded which).

This rearrangement joins TRBV24-1 to TRBJ2-7; D possibly corresponds to TRBD1 (5 bases). Trimming shortened V by 7 bases and J by 1 base, and 7 bases separated the two germline ends. Germline CDR1 KGHDR, CDR2 SFDVKD. The CDR3 loop spans 12 amino acids. The CDR3 reads CATRGDSYEQYF. The CDR3 DNA reads TGTGCCACCAGAGGGGATTCCTACGAGCAGTACTTC.

This chain joins TRBV2 and TRBJ1-2; weak D call: TRBD1 (6 bases). CDR1 and CDR2 from the germline V gene are SNHLY and FYNNEI. V was cut by 7 bases and J by 5 bases, with 17 bases left in between. This CDR3 contains 14 residues. The CDR3 sequence: CASKGGQGEYGYTF. The CDR3 DNA reads TGTGCCAGCAAGGGGGGGCAGGGAGAATATGGCTACACCTTC.